Each of the 16 T cell receptor beta chains below was sequenced from the same sample in a study of cytomegalovirus exposure and HLA in healthy donors. The PCR had 60 Vbeta and 13 Jbeta primers. Assay used: immunoSEQ multiplex PCR; TCRdb lists only in-frame clones, some missing. Found here are roughly 160,000 clones, 80% of them singletons; the top ten hold 1%. Sequencing used PBMCs. The receptors derive from a woman between 45 and 65 years old in good health and CMV-seropositive.

The V and J genes are TRBV9 and TRBJ2-3, with D perhaps TRBD2 (5 bases). Deletions cut 4 bases from V and 0 bases from J, with 15 bases between. The germline CDR1 and CDR2 sequences are SGDLS and YYNGEE. This CDR3 has 16 amino acids. The CDR3 loop is CASSRQAVQSTDTQYF. The CDR3 DNA reads TGTGCCAGCAGCCGTCAAGCGGTCCAGAGCACAGATACGCAGTATTTT.

The chain has TRBV7-9 and TRBJ2-1; TRBD2 agrees at 7 bases. The CDR3 consists of 14 residues. In germline, CDR1 is SEHNR, CDR2 FQNEAQ (reference sequence). V lost 5 bases and J lost 7; bases outside the gene matches: 8. CDR3 sequence: CASSAGGGGNEQFF. The CDR3 coding sequence is TGTGCCAGCAGCGCGGGCGGGGGAGGGAATGAGCAGTTCTTC.

The chain uses TRBV25-1 and TRBJ2-2; tentative D call: TRBD2 (5 bases). CDR1 is MGHDK, CDR2 SYGVNS, per germline. Trimming shortened V by 4 bases and J by 1 base, and 13 bases separated the two germline ends. The CDR3 runs 16 residues. The CDR3 region is CASSGGSGLNTGELFF. DNA of the CDR3: TGTGCCAGCAGTGGAGGCTCAGGACTGAACACCGGGGAGCTGTTTTTT.

The chain couples TRBV30 to TRBJ1-5; D may be TRBD1 (5 bases). Germline CDR1 GTSNPN, CDR2 SVGIG (reference sequence). The CDR3 is 16 residues long. V dropped 8 bases and J dropped 0 bases, with 20 bases sitting between them. The CDR3 region is CALGAGGGYSNQPQHF. CDR3 sequence (DNA): TGTGCCCTTGGGGCAGGCGGGGGATATAGCAATCAGCCCCAGCATTTT. The variable domain in full, with the rest retrieved from reference TRBV30 and TRBJ1-5, is SQTIHQWPATLVQPVGSPLSLECTVEGTSNPNLYWYRQAAGRGLQLLFYSVGIGQISSEVPQNLSASRPQDRQFILSSKKLLLSDSGFYLCALGAGGGYSNQPQHFGDGTRLSIL.

V and J are TRBV11-3 and TRBJ2-5; perhaps TRBD1 as D (6 bases). This CDR3 is built from 15 residues. Trimming shortened V by 4 bases and J by 2 bases, and 14 bases separated the two germline ends. Germline V gene data show CDR1 as SGHNT and CDR2 as YENEEA. The CDR3 protein is CASSSRGRGQETQYF. The CDR3 DNA sequence: TGTGCCAGCAGCTCCCGGGGAAGGGGGCAAGAGACCCAGTACTTC.

The rearrangement links TRBV30 to TRBJ1-5; D possibly corresponds to TRBD1 (6 bases). V lost 6 bases to trimming and J lost 4 bases, with 13 bases between them. The germline gives CDR1 GTSNPN, CDR2 SVGIG (reference sequence). CDR3 length: 13 residues. CDR3 residues: CACGTQANQPQHF. CDR3 coding DNA: TGTGCCTGCGGGACACAGGCTAATCAGCCCCAGCATTTT.

A single count supports this clone. One end of the junction varies from germline; a read error may be responsible. The gene calls are TRBV5-6 and TRBJ1-2; possibly TRBD1 for D (5 bases). The CDR3 sequence is 14 residues long. The germline CDR1 and CDR2 sequences are SGHDT and YYEEEE. The CDR3, as DNA: TGTGCCAGCAGCTTGGACAGGATAACCTATGGCCACACCTTC. It yields the protein CASSLDRITYGHTF.

DNA for the CDR3: TGTGCCAGCAGCCTCGAAGCTACCCCGAATCAGCCCCAGCATTTT. This sequence encodes CASSLEATPNQPQHF. The chain recombines TRBV7-2 with TRBJ1-5, with no clear D. Germline V gene data show CDR1 as SGHTA and CDR2 as FQGNSA. Trimming stripped 5 bases from V and 4 bases from J, with 15 bases between. This CDR3 has 15 residues.

V gene TRBV30 combines with J gene TRBJ1-2; D not resolved. CDR1 is GTSNPN, CDR2 SVGIG, per germline (reference sequence). The V and J ends lost 0 bases and 4 bases respectively, with 9 bases between them. This CDR3 contains 13 residues. The CDR3 DNA reads TGTGCCTGGAGTGTTCTTGGCACCTATGGCTACACCTTC. It yields the protein CAWSVLGTYGYTF.

The chain employs TRBV18 and TRBJ1-1, with D perhaps TRBD1 (5 bases). Germline V gene sequence: CDR1 KGHSH, CDR2 LQKENI. The CDR3 is 12 residues long. With 3 bases removed from V and 9 bases from J, the gap between germline ends came to 11 bases. CDR3 DNA sequence: TGTGCCAGCTCACCCGAAGGGGCCCAAGCTTTCTTT. This sequence encodes CASSPEGAQAFF.

This chain connects TRBV7-9 to TRBJ2-5; D remains ambiguous. CDR1 and CDR2 from the germline V gene are SEHNR and FQNEAQ (reference sequence). Trimming pared 5 bases from V and 5 bases from J, leaving 6 bases between. This CDR3 has 11 amino acids. The DNA of the CDR3 is TGTGCCAGCAGCCGCGTGGAGACCCAGTACTTC. Its translation: CASSRVETQYF.

The genes are TRBV28 and TRBJ2-5, with 7 bases fitting TRBD1. The J call may be in error: the DNA end matches TRBJ2-7 better. CDR1 MDHEN and CDR2 SYDVKM come from the germline V gene. The CDR3 is 13 residues long. The CDR3 is CASSGDSTYEQYF. In DNA, the CDR3 is TGTGCCAGCAGTGGGGACAGCACCTACGAGCAGTACTTC.

As for this clone: At one end, the junction sequence differs from germline, possibly due to a read error. V and J are TRBV7-7 and TRBJ2-5; 10 nucleotides line up with TRBD2. Germline CDR1 is SSHAT and CDR2 is FNYEAQ (reference sequence). The CDR3 covers 14 residues. The CDR3 region is CASSKSGGEETQYF. CDR3 coding DNA: TGTGCTAGCAGCAAAAGCGGGGGGGAAGAGACCCAGTACTTC.

The gene calls are TRBV7-2 and TRBJ2-7; 10 bases fit TRBD2. Looked up from germline, CDR1 is SGHTA and CDR2 is FQGNSA. The CDR3 is made up of 14 amino acids. Trimming removed 3 bases from V and 5 bases from J; junction bases left unmatched: 4. CDR3 in amino acids: CASSFIAGGHEQYF. The CDR3 DNA sequence: TGTGCCAGCAGCTTTATAGCGGGAGGACACGAGCAGTACTTC.

V is TRBV28 and J is TRBJ1-4; the D gene is possibly TRBD1 (5 bases). The CDR3 length is 15 residues. Trimming pared 5 bases from V and 0 bases from J, leaving 10 bases between. Germline V lookup: CDR1 MDHEN, CDR2 SYDVKM. The CDR3 loop is CASSGGGATNEKLFF. Here the CDR3 DNA reads TGTGCCAGCAGTGGGGGAGGGGCAACTAATGAAAAACTGTTTTTT.

With respect to this clone: This specimen includes other DNA sequences encoding the same CDR3. Written as DNA, the CDR3 is TGTGCCATCGGAAGACTAGCAGGGGACAATGAGCAGTTCTTC. Its translation: CAIGRLAGDNEQFF. V and J are TRBV10-3 and TRBJ2-1; perhaps TRBD2 as D (7 bases). The germline gives CDR1 ENHRY, CDR2 SYGVKD. The ends were cut back, 8 bases at V and 5 bases at J, with 16 bases in the middle. CDR3 length: 14 amino acids.